These 18 T cell receptor beta chains came from one sample sequenced in a study of T-cell reconstitution after alpha-beta-depleted transplantation in children. Unique molecular identifiers tagged the TCRbeta library. TCRdb processed the PCR reads anew with MiXCR; each CDR3 protein has one entry. The table has approximately 350,000 distinct CDR3 sequences, 15% to 20% seen once. The input for sequencing was PBMCs, mostly from graft donor cells, taken 360 days after TCRalphabeta/CD19-depleted stem cell transplant. These receptors all come from a male patient aged 2 to 9 who had a stem cell transplant for acute lymphoblastic leukemia, so the T cells may come from the graft donor.

V is TRBV3-1 and J is TRBJ2-1; no clear D gene. The CDR3 consists of 13 residues. Germline V gene lookup returns CDR1 LGHDT and CDR2 YNNKEL (reference sequence). The V end lost 6 bases, the J end lost 4 bases, and 10 bases lay between the germline ends. CDR3: CASSLLGYNEQFF. The CDR3 DNA reads as TGTGCCAGCAGTCTACTCGGGTACAATGAGCAGTTCTTC.

This clonotype was detected ten times or more. The V and J genes are TRBV5-1 and TRBJ2-4, with TRBD1 as a possible D gene (5 bases). Germline CDR1 SGHRS, CDR2 YFSETQ. The CDR3 covers 15 residues. With 0 bases removed from V and 0 bases from J, the gap between germline ends came to 7 bases. The CDR3 spells CASSLEGLAKNIQYF. The CDR3 DNA is TGCGCCAGCAGCTTGGAGGGGCTAGCCAAAAACATTCAGTACTTC.

The table lists this clonotype with many counts. The rearrangement joins TRBV7-8 to TRBJ2-2; D call uncertain. CDR1 SGHVS and CDR2 FQNEAQ come from the germline V gene. Trimming cost V 1 base and J 5 bases, with 11 bases left between them. This CDR3 comprises 15 residues. The CDR3 loop is CASSLVFENTGELFF. CDR3 DNA sequence: TGTGCCAGCAGCTTAGTCTTCGAGAATACCGGGGAGCTGTTTTTT.

This clonotype was found a few times. The chain couples TRBV9 to TRBJ1-1; no reliable D call. Germline assignment: CDR1 SGDLS and CDR2 YYNGEE. With 1 base removed from V and 1 base from J, the gap between germline ends came to 5 bases. The CDR3 totals 13 residues. The chain's CDR3 is CASSVWGNTEAFF. CDR3 DNA: TGTGCCAGCAGCGTATGGGGGAACACTGAAGCTTTCTTT.

This clonotype was counted only a few times. The rearrangement joins TRBV5-1 to TRBJ2-5, with a possible D match to TRBD1 (6 bases). Germline loops: CDR1 SGHRS, CDR2 YFSETQ. Trimming removed 4 bases at V and 5 bases at J, with 18 bases between. This CDR3 spans 15 amino acids. The CDR3, as DNA: TGCGCCAGCAGCCTATGGGAACAGGGAAGGGAGACCCAGTACTTC. It is translated as CASSLWEQGRETQYF.

The genes are TRBV27 and TRBJ1-1; possible D gene TRBD1, 6 bases. The V and J ends lost 6 bases and 6 bases respectively, with 17 bases between them. The CDR3 is made up of 14 amino acids. Looked up from germline, CDR1 is MNHEY and CDR2 is SMNVEV (reference sequence). Here the CDR3 reads CASRKGESIAEAFF. DNA of the CDR3: TGTGCCAGCAGAAAGGGGGAGTCGATCGCTGAAGCTTTCTTT.

This chain uses TRBV7-8 with TRBJ2-4; TRBD2 might be the D (5 bases). The CDR3 sequence is 12 residues long. Germline-derived CDR1 and CDR2 are SGHVS and FQNEAQ. V lost 0 bases to trimming and J lost 10 bases, with 7 bases between them. The CDR3 DNA sequence: TGTGCCAGCAGCTTAGCGAGGGATATTCAGTACTTC. This codes for CASSLARDIQYF. The entire variable domain, with the rest obtained from reference TRBV7-8 and TRBJ2-4, is as follows: GAGVSQSPRYKVAKRGQDVALRCDPISGHVSLFWYQQALGQGPEFLTYFQNEAQLDKSGLPSDRFFAERPEGSVSTLKIQRTQQEDSAVYLCASSLARDIQYFGAGTRLSVL.

The J gene is TRBJ2-7, the V gene TRBV5-5, with D maybe TRBD2 (7 bases). Germline loops: CDR1 SGHKS, CDR2 YYEKEE (reference sequence). CDR3 length: 16 residues. Trimming removed 4 bases from V and 4 bases from J, with 21 bases in between. The DNA of the CDR3 is TGTGCCAGCAGCCCCCTGGGGGCTAGCGGATTTTACGAGCAGTACTTC. Residues: CASSPLGASGFYEQYF.

This clonotype came up a few times. This chain connects TRBV4-2 to TRBJ2-1, with D uncertain. Germline V gene sequence: CDR1 LGHNA, CDR2 YNFKEQ. The CDR3 length is 14 residues. V lost 5 bases and J 0 bases, leaving 8 bases between the germline ends. The CDR3 spells CASSSASSYNEQFF. The CDR3 region has the DNA TGTGCCAGCAGCTCGGCAAGCTCCTACAATGAGCAGTTCTTC.

This clonotype has a count of ten or more. The chain links TRBV15 to TRBJ2-3; the D is unclear. The germline V and J ends were trimmed by 1 base and 3 bases, with 2 bases remaining between them. Germline V gives CDR1 LNHNV, CDR2 YYDKDF (reference sequence). The CDR3 is 12 residues long. The DNA of the CDR3 is TGTGCCACCAGCAGAGCAACAGATACGCAGTATTTT. Translating gives CATSRATDTQYF. Looking up the rest from reference TRBV15 and TRBJ2-3 gives the full variable domain: DAMVIQNPRYQVTQFGKPVTLSCSQTLNHNVMYWYQQKSSQAPKLLFHYYDKDFNNEADTPDNFQSRRPNTSFCFLDIRSPGLGDTAMYLCATSRATDTQYFGPGTRLTVL.

The J gene is TRBJ2-1, the V gene TRBV5-8; D not resolved. The germline V gene has CDR1 SGHTS and CDR2 YDEGEE. CDR3 length equals 15 residues. Trimming stripped 6 bases from V and 7 bases from J, with 20 bases between. Written as DNA, the CDR3 is TGTGCCAGCATTCCCCCTAGTGATTGGATAAATGAGCAGTTCTTC. Its translation is CASIPPSDWINEQFF.

In its sample, this clonotype was seen many times. The chain has TRBV5-1 and TRBJ2-1; D unresolved. Trimming cost V 0 bases and J 2 bases, with 6 bases left between them. The CDR3 has 14 residues. CDR1 SGHRS and CDR2 YFSETQ come from the germline V gene. DNA for the CDR3: TGCGCCAGCAGCTTGGGGGCTACCTACAATGAGCAGTTCTTC. It encodes CASSLGATYNEQFF.

This chain joins TRBV6-1 and TRBJ1-4; TRBD1 is a possible D gene (6 bases). In germline, CDR1 is MNHNS, CDR2 SASEGT. V shed 9 bases and J shed 7 bases, with 15 bases lying between them. The CDR3 runs to 13 residues. This CDR3 reads CASNRALGEKLFF. CDR3 in DNA: TGTGCCAGTAACAGGGCGCTGGGTGAAAAACTGTTTTTT.

The sample holds a few counts of this clonotype. The rearrangement uses TRBV12-3 or TRBV12-4 and TRBJ2-5; the D is unclear. Trimming removed 8 bases from V and 5 bases from J, with 9 bases in between. This CDR3 is 11 amino acids long. The CDR3 DNA sequence: TGTGCCAGCCTTCTGTCTGAGACCCAGTACTTC. Translated, it gives CASLLSETQYF.

The chain couples TRBV14 to TRBJ2-3; no definite D call. Germline values: CDR1 SGHDN, CDR2 FVKESK. V lost 2 bases to trimming and J lost 5 bases, with 8 bases between them. CDR3 length: 13 amino acids. In DNA form, the CDR3 reads TGTGCCAGCAGCCAATTTAATGGAGATACGCAGTATTTT. It codes for CASSQFNGDTQYF.

The chain recombines TRBV4-1 with TRBJ1-4; D not certain. Deletions cut 5 bases from V and 2 bases from J, with 15 bases between. The CDR3 is made up of 16 amino acids. The germline V gene has CDR1 MGHRA and CDR2 YSYEKL. As DNA, the CDR3 is TGCGCCAGCAGCTATAGAAGTCCGGCCACTAATGAAAAACTGTTTTTT. Protein: CASSYRSPATNEKLFF.

The CDR3 DNA follows: TGTGCCACCCGACAGTCCATTGAAAAACTGTTTTTT. Translated: CATRQSIEKLFF. V usage is TRBV11-3 and J usage is TRBJ1-4; TRBD1 is a possible D gene (5 bases). CDR3 length: 12 residues. Germline loops: CDR1 SGHNT, CDR2 YENEEA. V was cut by 10 bases and J by 7 bases, with 13 bases left in between.

The chain is built from TRBV11-2 and TRBJ2-2; D is tentatively TRBD1 or TRBD2 (5 bases each). The CDR3 loop spans 14 amino acids. Per the germline V gene, CDR1 is SGHAT and CDR2 is FQNNGV. The V and J ends lost 5 bases and 1 base respectively, with 8 bases between them. This CDR3 is CASSGTMNTGELFF. DNA for the CDR3: TGTGCCAGCAGCGGGACCATGAACACCGGGGAGCTGTTTTTT.